This TCR beta chain was identified in a study of blood T cell repertoires in COVID-19. The protocol was immunoSEQ multiplex PCR, while the TCRdb copy is restricted to in-frame clones and leaves out a portion. The sample has 310,000 or so clones; about 87% are singletons. This CDR3 contains 13 residues. Looked up from germline, CDR1 is LGHDT and CDR2 is YNNKEL (reference sequence). With 9 bases removed from V and 2 bases from J, the gap between germline ends came to 13 bases. Sequencing was carried out using peripheral blood. The rearrangement links TRBV3-1 (or the pseudogene TRBV3-2) to TRBJ1-2, with unresolved D. The receptor comes from a man in his 70s with acute or convalescent COVID-19. CDR3 bases: TGTGCCAGTTCGACACCCGACAACTATGGCTACACCTTC. It translates to CASSTPDNYGYTF.